The 5 T cell receptor beta chains reported below all come from one sample, sequenced in a study of shared clonotypes between healthy human individuals. Data came from immunoSEQ multiplex PCR; TCRdb stores just in-frame clones and leaves some out. The data hold 100,000 to 130,000 clones, with around 68% observed a single time. Sequencing was done on a sample of memory CD8+ T cells sorted from blood. The subset is: CD45RO+ cells pooled with CCR7-negative TemRA cells. Every receptor here comes from a woman in her 30s in good health.

This sequence joins TRBV4-1 and TRBJ1-6; 8 nucleotides agree with TRBD1. The junction had 17 bases not matched to a gene; V was cut back by 1 base and J by 9 bases. Germline CDR1 and CDR2: MGHRA and YSYEKL. The CDR3 length is 19 residues. The CDR3, as DNA: TGCGCCAGCAGCCAAGCGCCCCACATCAGGGGGCAGTGGTTTTCACCCCTCCACTTT. The encoded protein is CASSQAPHIRGQWFSPLHF.

The chain recombines TRBV7-6 with TRBJ2-7, with 7 bases lining up with TRBD2. Germline lookup yields CDR1 SGHVS and CDR2 FNYEAQ. After removal of 6 bases from V and 3 bases from J, the junction contained 5 bases not matched to a gene. The CDR3 consists of 13 residues. The CDR3 is CASSPSGDYEQYF. CDR3 DNA: TGTGCCAGCAGTCCAAGCGGGGACTACGAGCAGTACTTC.

The J gene is TRBJ2-7, the V gene TRBV7-8, with TRBD2 matching over 9 bases. This CDR3 is 14 amino acids long. Per the germline V gene, CDR1 is SGHVS and CDR2 is FQNEAQ. The ends lost 5 bases at V and 3 bases at J; junction bases unmatched: 5. CDR3: CASSPTSGFYEQYF. In DNA form, the CDR3 reads TGTGCCAGCAGCCCAACTAGCGGGTTCTACGAGCAGTACTTC.

The chain recombines TRBV4-1 with TRBJ2-2; D not resolved. Trimming took 3 bases from V and 6 from J, leaving 11 bases between them. CDR1 and CDR2 (germline): MGHRA, YSYEKL. This CDR3 contains 14 residues. The chain's CDR3 is CASSHPTAPGELFF. CDR3 nucleotide sequence: TGCGCCAGCAGCCATCCTACCGCTCCCGGGGAGCTGTTTTTT.

This clone was detected ten times or more. J is TRBJ1-1 and V is TRBV21-1. TRBV21-1 is flagged as a pseudogene. The CDR3 has 16 amino acids. The chain's CDR3 is CASSPIPGRKNTEAFF. CDR3 coding DNA: TGTGCCAGCAGCCCTATCCCGGGACGGAAGAACACTGAAGCTTTCTTT.